These 13 T cell receptor beta chains share one sample of origin, sequenced in a study of low-dose radiotherapy and immunotherapy resistance in tumors. Primers targeting TRAV and TRBV primed first-strand cDNA, covering alpha and beta chains. TCR amplification used approximately 19 PCR cycles, a constant-region primer and a V-primer adapter. TCRdb reanalysed the reads using MiXCR and keeps one entry per CDR3 protein. The table lists roughly 17,000 distinct CDR3 sequences, around three quarters of them singletons, with around 6% in the top ten. The receptor source for this set is a human donor with advanced metastatic prostate, ovarian, gallbladder or colorectal cancer (not recorded which). This table probably holds off-target reads from a library built for another chain.

This chain connects TRBV6-1 to TRBJ2-6; no clear D. Trimming took off 6 bases at V and 1 base at J, with 16 bases between the two ends. Germline assignment: CDR1 MNHNS and CDR2 SASEGT. CDR3 length: 17 amino acids. CDR3 nucleotides: TGTGCCAGCAGCGAGGCGGCCTATATGTCTGGGGCCAACGTCCTGACTTTC. Amino acid sequence: CASSEAAYMSGANVLTF.

This clonotype was counted once. The V gene is TRBV12-3 or TRBV12-4, the J gene TRBJ2-2; D may be TRBD1 (7 bases). Deletions cut 6 bases from V and 0 bases from J, with 14 bases between. The CDR3 spans 16 residues. Written as DNA, the CDR3 is TGTGCCAGCAGCCCGGACAGGACTACGAACACCGGGGAGCTGTTTTTT. It yields the protein CASSPDRTTNTGELFF.

This rearrangement joins TRBV5-4 to TRBJ2-5; 16 bases are a match to TRBD2. Germline lookup yields CDR1 SGHNT and CDR2 YYREEE (reference sequence). The CDR3 contains 19 residues. The junction had 14 bases not matched to a gene; V was cut back by 2 bases and J by 7 bases. CDR3 amino acids: CASSFERGTSGGGSGTQYF. For the CDR3, the DNA is TGTGCCAGCAGCTTCGAACGCGGGACTAGCGGGGGGGGCTCAGGGACCCAGTACTTC. Filled out from reference TRBV5-4 and TRBJ2-5, the complete variable domain reads ETGVTQSPTHLIKTRGQQVTLRCSSQSGHNTVSWYQQALGQGPQFIFQYYREEENGRGNFPPRFSGLQFPNYSSELNVNALELDDSALYLCASSFERGTSGGGSGTQYFGPGTRLLVL.

The genes are TRBV6-8 and TRBJ2-3; no reliable D call. The CDR3 contains 14 residues. Germline-derived CDR1 and CDR2 are MNHGY and SAAAGT. Trimming stripped 0 bases from V and 3 bases from J, with 7 bases between. CDR3 sequence: CASSYSGETDTQYF. The CDR3 DNA is TGTGCCAGCAGTTACTCGGGCGAGACAGATACGCAGTATTTT.

The chain carries TRBV4-2 and TRBJ1-2; the D gene is possibly TRBD1 (6 bases). Per the germline V gene, CDR1 is LGHNA and CDR2 is YNFKEQ. V gave up 2 bases and J gave up 4 bases, with 11 bases separating them. CDR3 size: 14 residues. The CDR3, as DNA: TGTGCCAGCAGCCAAAACGGACAGATCTATGGCTACACCTTC. Translating it yields CASSQNGQIYGYTF.

The chain links TRBV7-3 to TRBJ2-3; 11 bases align to TRBD2. The CDR3 extends over 19 amino acids. Germline V gives CDR1 SGHTA, CDR2 FQGTGA. V trimming: 0 bases; J trimming: 1 base; junction bases outside the gene matches: 9. The CDR3 reads CASSLTFSGGAVGTDTQYF. The CDR3, as DNA: TGTGCCAGCAGCTTAACGTTTAGCGGGGGGGCTGTCGGCACAGATACGCAGTATTTT.

About this clonotype itself: At one end the junction does not follow the germline gene, possibly because of a read error. The rearrangement links TRBV5-6 to TRBJ2-5; D is tentatively TRBD1 or TRBD2 (7 bases each). The CDR3 consists of 14 residues. Germline lookup yields CDR1 SGHDT and CDR2 YYEEEE. In nucleotides, the CDR3 is TGTACCAGCGGACCTCAGGGGGGGAAAGAGACCCAGTACTTC. Amino acid sequence: CTSGPQGGKETQYF.

This clonotype has only a few counts. V gene TRBV12-3 or TRBV12-4 combines with J gene TRBJ1-3; no reliable D call. The ends were cut back, 6 bases at V and 3 bases at J, with 3 bases in the middle. The CDR3 contains 11 residues. The CDR3 spells CASRIGNTIYF. Written as DNA, the CDR3 is TGTGCCAGCAGGATTGGAAACACCATATATTTT.

V usage is TRBV2 and J usage is TRBJ2-5; D gene uncertain. V lost 6 bases and J 1 base, leaving 9 bases between the germline ends. The CDR3 sequence is 13 residues long. Germline V lookup: CDR1 SNHLY, CDR2 FYNNEI. CDR3 coding DNA: TGTGCCAGCAGCTCGGTAATCCAAGAGACCCAGTACTTC. It encodes CASSSVIQETQYF.

The V gene is TRBV20-1, the J gene TRBJ1-2; possible D gene TRBD1, 5 bases. Between the trimmed V and J ends, which lost 1 base and 3 bases, there was a span of 18 bases. The CDR3 covers 16 residues. Germline lookup yields CDR1 DFQATT and CDR2 SNEGSKA (reference sequence). The CDR3 DNA reads TGCAGTGCTAGAGGGGACGGCTTGGCCGATTACTATGGCTACACCTTC. Its protein is CSARGDGLADYYGYTF.

The chain uses TRBV14 and TRBJ2-3; a possible D gene is TRBD1 (7 bases). The CDR3 sequence is 15 residues long. The V and J ends lost 2 bases and 8 bases respectively, with 17 bases between them. From germline, CDR1 is SGHDN and CDR2 FVKESK. The CDR3 here is CASSQNLAGGGTQYF. As DNA, the CDR3 is TGTGCCAGCAGCCAAAATTTGGCAGGGGGAGGTACGCAGTATTTT. The full variable domain, completed using reference TRBV14 and TRBJ2-3, is EAGVTQFPSHSVIEKGQTVTLRCDPISGHDNLYWYRRVMGKEIKFLLHFVKESKQDESGMPNNRFLAERTGGTYSTLKVQPAELEDSGVYFCASSQNLAGGGTQYFGPGTRLTVL.

The chain combines TRBV28 with TRBJ2-7, with TRBD2 identical over 11 bases. This CDR3 has 15 residues. J lost 0 bases, V lost 6 bases, and 4 bases had no gene match. Germline CDR1 MDHEN, CDR2 SYDVKM. The CDR3 loop reads CASRATSGASYEQYF. The CDR3 nucleotides read TGTGCCAGCAGAGCGACTAGCGGGGCCTCCTACGAGCAGTACTTC.

The J gene is TRBJ2-4, the V gene TRBV14; 8 bases are shared with TRBD1. V gave up 4 bases and J gave up 6 bases; unmatched junction bases: 11. Germline V gene sequence: CDR1 SGHDN, CDR2 FVKESK. The CDR3 consists of 16 residues. CDR3: CASSRLGQGERNIQYF. DNA for the CDR3: TGTGCCAGCAGCCGCTTAGGACAGGGAGAGAGAAACATTCAGTACTTC.